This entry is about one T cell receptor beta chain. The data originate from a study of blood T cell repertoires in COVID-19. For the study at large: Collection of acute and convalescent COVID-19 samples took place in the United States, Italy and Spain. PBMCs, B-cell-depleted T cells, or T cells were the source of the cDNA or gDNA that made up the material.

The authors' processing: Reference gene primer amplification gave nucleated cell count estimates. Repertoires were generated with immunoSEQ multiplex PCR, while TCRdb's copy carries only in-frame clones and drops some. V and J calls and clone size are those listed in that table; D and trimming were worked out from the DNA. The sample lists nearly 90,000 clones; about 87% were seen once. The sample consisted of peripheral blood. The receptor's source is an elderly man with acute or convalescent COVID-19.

CDR3: CASSLAATDTQYF. Here the CDR3 DNA reads TGTGCCAGCAGCTTAGCGGCCACAGATACGCAGTATTTT. The rearrangement uses TRBV7-2 and TRBJ2-3; unclear D gene. Germline values: CDR1 SGHTA, CDR2 FQGNSA. With 0 bases removed from V and 2 bases from J, the gap between germline ends came to 3 bases. The CDR3 totals 13 residues.